These T cell receptor beta chains were read from a single sample in a study of blood T cell repertoires in COVID-19. The data were produced by immunoSEQ multiplex PCR, yet TCRdb's version contains in-frame clones alone and is incomplete. The data hold a few hundred thousand clones, with 87% observed a single time. Sequenced: PBMCs or T cells enriched from blood (not recorded which). These receptors all come from a young man with acute COVID-19. Each CDR3 is given with its conserved first and last residue. The D gene is left open where the match is weak. The size field is filled for only some rows; it gives once, few, many or a size class.

d_gene: TRBD1
abundance: NA
j_gene: TRBJ1-2
v_gene: TRBV19
CDR3nt: TGTGCCACCCGCGACCGGGGACAGACTAACTATGGCTACACCTTC
CDR3aa: CATRDRGQTNYGYTF

d_gene: NA
abundance: NA
j_gene: TRBJ1-5
v_gene: TRBV28
CDR3nt: TGTGCCAGCAGTTCCCTCACAGTGTCCAATCAGCCCCAGCATTTT
CDR3aa: CASSSLTVSNQPQHF

d_gene: TRBD1
abundance: many
j_gene: TRBJ2-7
v_gene: TRBV28
CDR3nt: TGTGCCAGCAGGCCCCCCGGGACAGGGAACTACGAGCAGTACTTC
CDR3aa: CASRPPGTGNYEQYF

d_gene: TRBD2
abundance: NA
j_gene: TRBJ2-3
v_gene: TRBV5-8
CDR3nt: TGTGCCAGCAGCTACGGACTAGCGGGAGGAAGAACAGATACGCAGTATTTT
CDR3aa: CASSYGLAGGRTDTQYF

d_gene: TRBD1
abundance: NA
j_gene: TRBJ1-2
v_gene: TRBV28
CDR3nt: TGTGCCAGCACCCGGAGACAGGGGAACTATGGCTACACCTTC
CDR3aa: CASTRRQGNYGYTF

d_gene: NA
abundance: NA
j_gene: TRBJ2-7
v_gene: TRBV5-8
CDR3nt: TGTGCCAGCAGCTCCTCTCCGGGGAGCGCCCCCTACGAGCAGTACTTC
CDR3aa: CASSSSPGSAPYEQYF

d_gene: TRBD1
abundance: NA
j_gene: TRBJ2-7
v_gene: TRBV18
CDR3nt: TGTGCCAGCTCGCGCGACAGGGGAAGCTCCTACGAGCAGTACTTC
CDR3aa: CASSRDRGSSYEQYF

d_gene: NA
abundance: NA
j_gene: TRBJ1-1
v_gene: TRBV7-3
CDR3nt: TGTGCCAGCAGCTTAGGGCAGGGTGGAATGAACACTGAAGCTTTCTTT
CDR3aa: CASSLGQGGMNTEAFF

d_gene: TRBD2
abundance: NA
j_gene: TRBJ2-3
v_gene: TRBV9
CDR3nt: TGTGCCAGCAGTCTTCTCGCGGGAGGCTCAGATACGCAGTATTTT
CDR3aa: CASSLLAGGSDTQYF

d_gene: TRBD1
abundance: NA
j_gene: TRBJ1-4
v_gene: TRBV11-2
CDR3nt: TGTGCCAGCAGGCGGGGACAGACTGCTGGGAAACTGTTTTTT
CDR3aa: CASRRGQTAGKLFF

d_gene: NA
abundance: NA
j_gene: TRBJ1-2
v_gene: TRBV16
CDR3nt: TGTGCCAGCAGCCCCTCTTCCACAGGCCACACCTTC
CDR3aa: CASSPSSTGHTF

d_gene: NA
abundance: NA
j_gene: TRBJ2-5
v_gene: TRBV7-2
CDR3nt: TGTGCCAGCAGCTTAGGAGGCTTTCAAGAGACCCAGTACTTC
CDR3aa: CASSLGGFQETQYF

d_gene: NA
abundance: NA
j_gene: TRBJ1-3
v_gene: TRBV7-9
CDR3nt: TGTGCCAGCAGCGGGAGGGTCGAAGGAAACACCATATATTTT
CDR3aa: CASSGRVEGNTIYF

d_gene: TRBD1
abundance: NA
j_gene: TRBJ1-1
v_gene: TRBV6-5
CDR3nt: TGTGCCAGCAGCCTGGGACAGTCGAACACTGAAGCTTTCTTT
CDR3aa: CASSLGQSNTEAFF

d_gene: TRBD2
abundance: NA
j_gene: TRBJ2-1
v_gene: TRBV7-8
CDR3nt: TGTGCCAGCAGCTCCATCCTAGCGGGAGTACGGGGGGAGCAGTTCTTC
CDR3aa: CASSSILAGVRGEQFF

d_gene: NA
abundance: NA
j_gene: TRBJ1-3
v_gene: TRBV2
CDR3nt: TGTGCCAGCAGTTATGATAGTTACCGCTCTGGAAACACCATATATTTT
CDR3aa: CASSYDSYRSGNTIYF

d_gene: NA
abundance: NA
j_gene: TRBJ2-7
v_gene: TRBV28
CDR3nt: TGTGCCAGCAGTTCTTCAGGGTCCGAGCAGTACTTC
CDR3aa: CASSSSGSEQYF

d_gene: NA
abundance: many
j_gene: TRBJ2-2
v_gene: TRBV5-5
CDR3nt: TGTGCCAGCAGAACAGGGATGACCGGGGAGCTGTTTTTT
CDR3aa: CASRTGMTGELFF

d_gene: TRBD2
abundance: NA
j_gene: TRBJ2-3
v_gene: TRBV5-1
CDR3nt: TGCGCCAGTAGTCCACTAGCGGGCACAGATACGCAGTATTTT
CDR3aa: CASSPLAGTDTQYF

d_gene: NA
abundance: once
j_gene: TRBJ1-1
v_gene: TRBV18
CDR3nt: TGTGCCAGCTCACCACAACAGGGCTCTGAAGCTTTCTTT
CDR3aa: CASSPQQGSEAFF

d_gene: NA
abundance: NA
j_gene: TRBJ2-7
v_gene: TRBV6-2/TRBV6-3
CDR3nt: TGTGCCAGCAGTTACTCTGACGGGAGTGCCGGCGAGCAGTACTTC
CDR3aa: CASSYSDGSAGEQYF

d_gene: NA
abundance: NA
j_gene: TRBJ1-1
v_gene: TRBV5-1
CDR3nt: TGCGCCAGCAGCTCACTTTTGAGCGGGAACACTGAAGCTTTCTTT
CDR3aa: CASSSLLSGNTEAFF

d_gene: TRBD1
abundance: NA
j_gene: TRBJ2-7
v_gene: TRBV2
CDR3nt: TGTGCCAGCAGTGAAGAGGGGACAGGGGACTACGAGCAGTACTTC
CDR3aa: CASSEEGTGDYEQYF

d_gene: TRBD1
abundance: NA
j_gene: TRBJ1-4
v_gene: TRBV28
CDR3nt: TGTGCCAGCGGCCCTATTGACAGGGGGGAAGAAAAACTGTTTTTT
CDR3aa: CASGPIDRGEEKLFF

d_gene: NA
abundance: NA
j_gene: TRBJ2-3
v_gene: TRBV4-1
CDR3nt: TGCGCCAGCAGCCAAGTAGCGAGCACAGATACGCAGTATTTT
CDR3aa: CASSQVASTDTQYF

d_gene: TRBD2
abundance: NA
j_gene: TRBJ2-1
v_gene: TRBV18
CDR3nt: TGTGCCAGCTCAGCGATTAGCGGGACCGACAATGAGCAGTTCTTC
CDR3aa: CASSAISGTDNEQFF

d_gene: NA
abundance: NA
j_gene: TRBJ2-7
v_gene: TRBV5-4
CDR3nt: TGTGCCAGCAGCTCGCCTTCCGGACACTCCTACGAGCAGTACTTC
CDR3aa: CASSSPSGHSYEQYF

d_gene: TRBD2
abundance: once
j_gene: TRBJ2-1
v_gene: TRBV4-2
CDR3nt: TGTGCCAGCAGCCGCTCGACTAGCGCCCGCTACAATGAGCAGTTCTTC
CDR3aa: CASSRSTSARYNEQFF

d_gene: NA
abundance: once
j_gene: TRBJ1-2
v_gene: TRBV6-5
CDR3nt: TGTGCCAGCAGTTACCGGACAGCTAACTATGGCTACACCTTC
CDR3aa: CASSYRTANYGYTF

d_gene: NA
abundance: once
j_gene: TRBJ1-2
v_gene: TRBV28
CDR3nt: TGTGCCTCCGGCCGCAGGGTAGGTGGCTACACCTTC
CDR3aa: CASGRRVGGYTF

d_gene: TRBD1
abundance: NA
j_gene: TRBJ1-5
v_gene: TRBV28
CDR3nt: TGTGCCAGCAGTCATGACAGGGTTTATAGCAATCAGCCCCAGCATTTT
CDR3aa: CASSHDRVYSNQPQHF

d_gene: NA
abundance: NA
j_gene: TRBJ2-3
v_gene: TRBV24-1
CDR3nt: TGTGCCACCAGTGATGGAGGTGGCACAGATACGCAGTATTTT
CDR3aa: CATSDGGGTDTQYF

d_gene: TRBD2
abundance: NA
j_gene: TRBJ2-1
v_gene: TRBV7-9
CDR3nt: TGTGCCAGCAGCCCAGGACTAGCCTCCTACAATGAGCAGTTCTTC
CDR3aa: CASSPGLASYNEQFF

d_gene: TRBD1
abundance: few
j_gene: TRBJ2-7
v_gene: TRBV6-2/TRBV6-3
CDR3nt: TGTGCCAGCAGTTACTCTGGACAGGTGACCTACGAGCAGTACTTC
CDR3aa: CASSYSGQVTYEQYF

d_gene: NA
abundance: NA
j_gene: TRBJ2-3
v_gene: TRBV11-2
CDR3nt: TGTGCCAGCAGCTTAGGAGCGCAGCGGTACACAGATACGCAGTATTTT
CDR3aa: CASSLGAQRYTDTQYF

d_gene: NA
abundance: NA
j_gene: TRBJ2-1
v_gene: TRBV28
CDR3nt: TGTGCCAGCAGTCTTCGGGGGACCTACTACAATGAGCAGTTCTTC
CDR3aa: CASSLRGTYYNEQFF

d_gene: NA
abundance: NA
j_gene: TRBJ2-1
v_gene: TRBV5-6
CDR3nt: TGTGCCAGCAGCTTGTTCAGCGGGACAAGCTCCTACAATGAGCAGTTCTTC
CDR3aa: CASSLFSGTSSYNEQFF

d_gene: TRBD2
abundance: NA
j_gene: TRBJ2-5
v_gene: TRBV7-9
CDR3nt: TGTGCCAGCAGCTCGTTAGCGGGTGGCCAAGAGACCCAGTACTTC
CDR3aa: CASSSLAGGQETQYF

d_gene: NA
abundance: NA
j_gene: TRBJ2-5
v_gene: TRBV5-1
CDR3nt: TGCGCCACCACCCTAGGGCTAGCTGCCTTCCAAGAGACCCAGTACTTC
CDR3aa: CATTLGLAAFQETQYF

d_gene: TRBD1
abundance: few
j_gene: TRBJ1-1
v_gene: TRBV28
CDR3nt: TGTGCCAGCAGTTTGTGGACAGGGGCCATGAACACTGAAGCTTTCTTT
CDR3aa: CASSLWTGAMNTEAFF

d_gene: NA
abundance: once
j_gene: TRBJ2-2
v_gene: TRBV28
CDR3nt: TGTGCCAGCAGTCCGTCCATATCGGGAGGGGAGCTGTTTTTT
CDR3aa: CASSPSISGGELFF

d_gene: NA
abundance: once
j_gene: TRBJ1-1
v_gene: TRBV30
CDR3nt: TGTGCCTGGAGTGCTATCACTGAAGCTTTCTTT
CDR3aa: CAWSAITEAFF

d_gene: NA
abundance: NA
j_gene: TRBJ1-6
v_gene: TRBV27
CDR3nt: TGTGCCAGCAGTCATTACCCGGGTAGCGACCTCGATTCACCCCTCCACTTT
CDR3aa: CASSHYPGSDLDSPLHF

d_gene: TRBD2
abundance: NA
j_gene: TRBJ2-1
v_gene: TRBV27
CDR3nt: TGTGCCAGCAGTTCTAGCGGGTTAGGGGAGCAGTTCTTC
CDR3aa: CASSSSGLGEQFF

d_gene: NA
abundance: NA
j_gene: TRBJ2-5
v_gene: TRBV5-1
CDR3nt: TGCGCCAGCAGCTTGGAACTTGAGACCCAGTACTTC
CDR3aa: CASSLELETQYF

d_gene: TRBD2
abundance: NA
j_gene: TRBJ2-1
v_gene: TRBV4-3
CDR3nt: TGCGCCAGCAGCCAATATAGGACTAGCGGGAACAATGAGCAGTTCTTC
CDR3aa: CASSQYRTSGNNEQFF

d_gene: TRBD1
abundance: NA
j_gene: TRBJ1-1
v_gene: TRBV7-9
CDR3nt: TGTGCCAGCACCATGACAGGGTTGGTAGAAGCTTTCTTT
CDR3aa: CASTMTGLVEAFF

d_gene: TRBD1
abundance: NA
j_gene: TRBJ2-1
v_gene: TRBV4-3
CDR3nt: TGCGCCAGCGCCACCGGGACAGGGTCCTACAATGAGCAGTTCTTC
CDR3aa: CASATGTGSYNEQFF

d_gene: NA
abundance: NA
j_gene: TRBJ2-1
v_gene: TRBV15
CDR3nt: TGTGCCACCGGGTTGGACAGAAGATCCTACAATGAGCAGTTCTTC
CDR3aa: CATGLDRRSYNEQFF

d_gene: TRBD1
abundance: NA
j_gene: TRBJ2-2
v_gene: TRBV18
CDR3nt: TGTGCCAGCTCACCCCTTGACAGGGGGTCGGACACCGGGGAGCTGTTTTTT
CDR3aa: CASSPLDRGSDTGELFF

d_gene: TRBD2
abundance: NA
j_gene: TRBJ2-1
v_gene: TRBV9
CDR3nt: TGTGCCAGCAGCGCCGAGGGACTAGCAAAAGGCAATGAGCAGTTCTTC
CDR3aa: CASSAEGLAKGNEQFF

d_gene: NA
abundance: NA
j_gene: TRBJ2-1
v_gene: TRBV6-5
CDR3nt: TGTGCCAGCAGTTACAGGGTCGAACCGGGGTATGAGCAGTTCTTC
CDR3aa: CASSYRVEPGYEQFF

d_gene: NA
abundance: NA
j_gene: TRBJ1-2
v_gene: TRBV6-5
CDR3nt: TGTGCCAGCAGTCCGACGGGTAGTGGCTACACCTTC
CDR3aa: CASSPTGSGYTF

d_gene: NA
abundance: once
j_gene: TRBJ1-1
v_gene: TRBV5-1
CDR3nt: TGCGCCAGCAGCTTAAGGGGGAGGAACACTGAAGCTTTCTTT
CDR3aa: CASSLRGRNTEAFF